This T cell receptor beta chain was documented in a study of blood T cell repertoires in COVID-19. At the level of the study: Samples taken during acute and convalescent COVID-19 were collected in the United States, Italy and Spain.

Notes on this clone: The limits of the CDR3 on the DNA are not certain, so only TCRdb's listed CDR3 is given.

Produced via immunoSEQ multiplex PCR; TCRdb's table is partial and in-frame only. Altogether around 150,000 clones are present, 70% to 90% being singletons, with the ten largest covering approximately 3%. The CDR3 is 18 amino acids in total, end residues counted. J is TRBJ2-7 and V is TRBV21-1; the table assigns TRBD1, which was not confirmed against the DNA. TRBV21-1 is a documented pseudogene. This TCR derives from a man between 60 and 70 years old with acute or convalescent COVID-19. Sequencing was done on a sample of peripheral blood. CDR3 sequence reads: CASSRISSFGTGSHEQYF.